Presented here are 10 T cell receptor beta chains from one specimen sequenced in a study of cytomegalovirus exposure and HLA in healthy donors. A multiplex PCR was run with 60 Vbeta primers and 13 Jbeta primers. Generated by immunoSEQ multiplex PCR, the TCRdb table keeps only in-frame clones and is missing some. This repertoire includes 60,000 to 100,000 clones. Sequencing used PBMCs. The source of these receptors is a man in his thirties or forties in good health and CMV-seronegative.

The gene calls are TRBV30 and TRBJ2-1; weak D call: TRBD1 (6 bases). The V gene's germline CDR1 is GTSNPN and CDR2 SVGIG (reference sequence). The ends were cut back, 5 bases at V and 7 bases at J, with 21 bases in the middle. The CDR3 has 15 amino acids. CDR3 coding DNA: TGTGCCTGGCAACCTGGGGGCGCGGATAGTAATGAGCAGTTCTTC. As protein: CAWQPGGADSNEQFF.

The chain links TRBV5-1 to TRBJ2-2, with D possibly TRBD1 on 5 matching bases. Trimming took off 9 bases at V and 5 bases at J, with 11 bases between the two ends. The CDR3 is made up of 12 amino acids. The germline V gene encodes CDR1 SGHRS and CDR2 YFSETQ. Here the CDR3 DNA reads TGCGCCATCTACAGGAGAACCGGGGAGCTGTTTTTT. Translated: CAIYRRTGELFF.

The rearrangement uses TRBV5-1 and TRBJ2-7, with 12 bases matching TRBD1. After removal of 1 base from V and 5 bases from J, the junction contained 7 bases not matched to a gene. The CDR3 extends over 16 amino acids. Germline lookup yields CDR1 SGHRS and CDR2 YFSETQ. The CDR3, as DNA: TGCGCCAGCAGCTTGATTTTGGGGACAGGGGGCCACGAGCAGTACTTC. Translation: CASSLILGTGGHEQYF.

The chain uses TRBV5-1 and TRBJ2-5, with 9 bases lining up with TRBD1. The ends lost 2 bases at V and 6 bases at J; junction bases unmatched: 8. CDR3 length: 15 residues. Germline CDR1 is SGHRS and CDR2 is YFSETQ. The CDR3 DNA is TGCGCCAGCAGCTTACCGGGACAGGGAACCAAGACCCAGTACTTC. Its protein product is CASSLPGQGTKTQYF.

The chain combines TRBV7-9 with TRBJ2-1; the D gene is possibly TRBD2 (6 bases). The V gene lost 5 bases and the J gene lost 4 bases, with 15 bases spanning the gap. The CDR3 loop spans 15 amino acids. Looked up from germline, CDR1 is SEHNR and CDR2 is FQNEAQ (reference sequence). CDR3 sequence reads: CASSPGRELYNEQFF. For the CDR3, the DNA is TGTGCCAGCAGCCCGGGACGGGAGCTTTACAATGAGCAGTTCTTC.

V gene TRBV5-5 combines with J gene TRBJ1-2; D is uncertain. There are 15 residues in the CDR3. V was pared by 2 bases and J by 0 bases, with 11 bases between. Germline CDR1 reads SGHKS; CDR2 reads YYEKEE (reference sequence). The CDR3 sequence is CASSLGGLANYGYTF. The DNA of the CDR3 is TGTGCCAGCAGCTTAGGCGGTCTAGCTAACTATGGCTACACCTTC.

The CDR3 loop reads CASSYTNRGEQFF. Here the CDR3 DNA reads TGTGCCAGCAGCTATACAAATAGGGGAGAGCAGTTCTTC. This sequence joins TRBV7-9 and TRBJ2-1, with D perhaps matching TRBD1 (5 bases). The germline CDR1 and CDR2 sequences are SEHNR and FQNEAQ (reference sequence). V was trimmed by 4 bases and J by 10 bases, leaving 14 bases between them. The CDR3 has 13 amino acids.

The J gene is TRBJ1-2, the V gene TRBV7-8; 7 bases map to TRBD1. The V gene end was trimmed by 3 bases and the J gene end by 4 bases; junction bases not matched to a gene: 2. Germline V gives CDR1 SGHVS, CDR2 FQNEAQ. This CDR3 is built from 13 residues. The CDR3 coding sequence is TGTGCCAGCAGCTTGTACAGGGGCTATGGCTACACCTTC. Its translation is CASSLYRGYGYTF.

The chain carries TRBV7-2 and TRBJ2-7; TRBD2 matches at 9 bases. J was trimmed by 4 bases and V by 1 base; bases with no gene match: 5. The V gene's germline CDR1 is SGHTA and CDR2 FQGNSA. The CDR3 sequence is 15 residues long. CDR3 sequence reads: CASSLGTSDLYEQYF. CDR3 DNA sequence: TGTGCCAGCAGCTTAGGGACTAGCGATCTTTACGAGCAGTACTTC. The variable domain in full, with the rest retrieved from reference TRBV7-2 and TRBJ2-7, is GAGVSQSPSNKVTEKGKDVELRCDPISGHTALYWYRQSLGQGLEFLIYFQGNSAPDKSGLPSDRFSAERTGGSVSTLTIQRTQQEDSAVYLCASSLGTSDLYEQYFGPGTRLTVT.

CDR3 in amino acids: CASSQDWEDREAFF. For the CDR3, the DNA is TGCGCCAGCAGCCAAGATTGGGAAGACAGGGAAGCTTTCTTT. The genes are TRBV4-1 and TRBJ1-1, with a tentative D call TRBD1 (6 bases). Trimming pared 0 bases from V and 8 bases from J, leaving 13 bases between. Looked up from germline, CDR1 is MGHRA and CDR2 is YSYEKL. The CDR3 length is 14 residues.